The rows below give T cell receptor beta chains drawn from one sample of a study of blood T cell repertoires in COVID-19. Data came from immunoSEQ multiplex PCR; TCRdb stores just in-frame clones and leaves some out. The sample includes about 250,000 clones, approximately 89% of them seen just once. The source material was peripheral blood. The receptors come from a woman aged 55-69 years who had recovered from COVID-19. CDR3s include the opening cysteine and the closing phenylalanine or tryptophan. The order of the fields is clone size, D gene, V gene, J gene, CDR3 protein, CDR3 DNA. A D gene is named only where the DNA matches it firmly. Some rows mark clone size as missing; the rest say once, few, many or name a class of expanded clone.

once,TRBD1,TRBV6-5,TRBJ2-2,CASGSGQGGTGELFF,TGTGCCAGCGGTTCGGGACAGGGAGGAACCGGGGAGCTGTTTTTT
-,-,TRBV4-3,TRBJ2-5,CASSQEGGGAQYF,TGCGCCAGCAGCCAAGAAGGGGGAGGGGCCCAGTACTTC
-,-,TRBV27,TRBJ2-2,CASSPEQYTGELFF,TGTGCCAGCAGTCCGGAGCAGTACACCGGGGAGCTGTTTTTT
-,TRBD2,TRBV5-1,TRBJ2-3,CASSLTSGGAGDTQYF,TGCGCCAGCAGCCTAACTAGCGGGGGGGCCGGAGATACGCAGTATTTT
-,TRBD1,TRBV2,TRBJ1-1,CASSQGAGTEAFF,TGTGCCAGCAGTCAGGGGGCGGGGACTGAAGCTTTCTTT
once,-,TRBV7-9,TRBJ2-6,CASSRGGSGANVLTF,TGTGCCAGCAGCAGAGGGGGATCTGGGGCCAACGTCCTGACTTTC
-,TRBD1,TRBV9,TRBJ2-5,CASSGRWDRGRETQYF,TGTGCCAGCAGCGGGCGATGGGACAGGGGGCGAGAGACCCAGTACTTC
-,-,TRBV7-9,TRBJ2-1,CASSLSQGSYNEQFF,TGTGCCAGCAGCTTAAGCCAGGGTTCCTACAATGAGCAGTTCTTC
-,-,TRBV19,TRBJ1-5,CASSHAVTQPQHF,TGTGCCAGTAGCCATGCGGTGACTCAGCCCCAGCATTTT
-,TRBD1,TRBV15,TRBJ1-1,CATSAPGTGPMNTEAFF,TGTGCCACCAGCGCCCCCGGGACAGGACCTATGAACACTGAAGCTTTCTTT
-,TRBD1,TRBV19,TRBJ1-5,CASSSPGTGGNQPQHF,TGTGCCAGTAGTTCGCCCGGGACAGGGGGGAATCAGCCCCAGCATTTT
-,-,TRBV28,TRBJ1-5,CASSLAVGDQPQHF,TGTGCCAGCAGTTTAGCTGTAGGGGATCAGCCCCAGCATTTT
-,TRBD1,TRBV29-1,TRBJ1-4,CSVDRTGADEKLFF,TGCAGCGTGGACCGGACAGGGGCGGATGAAAAACTGTTTTTT
-,-,TRBV4-1,TRBJ1-4,CASSQDAIRGEKLFF,TGCGCCAGCAGCCAAGACGCCATAAGAGGGGAAAAACTGTTTTTT
-,TRBD2,TRBV20-1,TRBJ2-3,CSAGEGDTQYF,TGCAGTGCAGGGGAGGGAGATACGCAGTATTTT
-,TRBD1,TRBV28,TRBJ1-4,CASLRGGSFEKLFF,TGTGCCAGTCTAAGAGGGGGCAGTTTCGAAAAACTGTTTTTT
-,-,TRBV7-2,TRBJ2-7,CASNIQISYEQYF,TGTGCCAGCAACATACAGATCTCCTACGAGCAGTACTTC
-,TRBD2,TRBV7-8,TRBJ2-7,CASSLVTRGGSSYEQYF,TGTGCCAGCAGCTTAGTTACACGGGGGGGCAGCTCCTACGAGCAGTACTTC
-,-,TRBV9,TRBJ1-2,CASSVAGRGPNYGYTF,TGTGCCAGCAGCGTGGCGGGGCGGGGTCCTAACTATGGCTACACCTTC
-,-,TRBV21-1,TRBJ2-1,CASSGTGLDNEQFF,TGTGCCAGCAGCGGAACGGGACTAGACAATGAGCAGTTCTTC
-,-,TRBV28,TRBJ1-2,CASSPGSINYGYTF,TGTGCCAGCAGTCCCGGGAGCATAAACTATGGCTACACCTTC
-,-,TRBV18,TRBJ1-1,CASSPDTLEAFF,TGTGCCAGCTCACCCGACACCCTTGAAGCTTTCTTT
-,TRBD2,TRBV7-2,TRBJ2-2,CASSKRGNTGELFF,TGTGCCAGCAGCAAGCGGGGGAACACCGGGGAGCTGTTTTTT
-,-,TRBV5-1,TRBJ2-7,CASSFSRGSYEQYF,TGCGCCAGCAGCTTTTCGAGAGGCTCCTACGAGCAGTACTTC
-,TRBD1,TRBV5-4,TRBJ1-2,CASSNPTGTNYGYTF,TGTGCCAGCAGCAATCCGACAGGGACTAACTATGGCTACACCTTC
-,TRBD1,TRBV9,TRBJ1-6,CASSPGQEKSPLHF,TGTGCCAGCAGCCCCGGACAGGAGAAGTCACCCCTCCACTTT
-,-,TRBV4-3,TRBJ2-3,CASSQDSGTDTQYF,TGCGCCAGCAGCCAAGATTCGGGGACAGATACGCAGTATTTT
-,-,TRBV28,TRBJ1-1,CASSLSIYAWTAEAFF,TGTGCCAGCAGTTTATCAATCTATGCGTGGACAGCTGAAGCTTTCTTT
-,-,TRBV10-2,TRBJ2-3,CASSGSESSTDTQYF,TGCGCCAGCAGTGGGTCAGAGTCTAGCACAGATACGCAGTATTTT
once,-,TRBV11-2,TRBJ2-7,CASSQDFSHSYEQYF,TGTGCCAGCAGCCAGGACTTCTCCCACTCCTACGAGCAGTACTTC
-,-,TRBV20-1,TRBJ2-2,CSASGHTGELFF,TGCAGTGCTAGTGGGCACACCGGGGAGCTGTTTTTT
-,TRBD1,TRBV2,TRBJ2-7,CAILRDRSSYEQYF,TGTGCCATCCTCCGGGACAGAAGCTCCTACGAGCAGTACTTC
-,-,TRBV2,TRBJ1-5,CASSATGYSNQPQHF,TGTGCCAGCAGCGCAACAGGGTATAGCAATCAGCCCCAGCATTTT
-,-,TRBV19,TRBJ1-6,CASSTQGRESPLHF,TGTGCCAGTAGCACACAGGGCCGTGAGTCACCCCTCCACTTT
-,TRBD2,TRBV7-3,TRBJ2-5,CASSLAHLAGETQYF,TGTGCCAGCAGCTTAGCTCACTTAGCGGGGGAGACCCAGTACTTC
few,-,TRBV9,TRBJ2-5,CASSPAIGETQYF,TGTGCCAGCAGCCCGGCGATCGGGGAGACCCAGTACTTC
-,TRBD1,TRBV5-6,TRBJ1-2,CASSLVTGDGYTF,TGTGCCAGCAGCTTGGTCACAGGGGATGGCTACACCTTC
-,TRBD2,TRBV2,TRBJ2-5,CASSAGDPPETQYF,TGTGCCAGCAGCGCGGGGGACCCCCCAGAGACCCAGTACTTC
-,TRBD1,TRBV27,TRBJ1-2,CASSQGQQVSYTF,TGTGCCAGCAGCCAGGGACAGCAAGTTAGCTACACCTTC
-,-,TRBV18,TRBJ1-4,CASSPTFNEKLFF,TGTGCCAGCTCACCGACATTCAATGAAAAACTGTTTTTT
-,-,TRBV3-1/TRBV3-2,TRBJ1-1,CASAPVQGALTEAFF,TGTGCCAGCGCCCCCGTTCAGGGCGCCCTCACTGAAGCTTTCTTT
once,TRBD2,TRBV12-5,TRBJ2-1,CASGTGTSGGDEQFF,TGTGCTAGTGGTACCGGGACTAGCGGGGGAGATGAGCAGTTCTTC
-,TRBD1,TRBV3-1/TRBV3-2,TRBJ2-2,CASSPGQGYTGELFF,TGTGCCAGCAGCCCTGGACAGGGGTACACCGGGGAGCTGTTTTTT
few,TRBD1,TRBV19,TRBJ1-4,CASSRTDRDNEKLFF,TGTGCCAGTAGTCGTACGGACAGGGACAATGAAAAACTGTTTTTT
-,TRBD1,TRBV28,TRBJ2-2,CASGDRATRELFF,TGTGCCAGTGGGGACAGGGCAACCCGGGAGCTGTTTTTT
-,TRBD1,TRBV6-5,TRBJ2-2,CASTSGTGGGELFF,TGTGCCAGCACCTCCGGGACAGGAGGCGGGGAGCTGTTTTTT
-,TRBD2,TRBV5-1,TRBJ2-3,CASSSSGGRGATRADTQYF,TGCGCCAGCAGCTCGAGCGGGGGGAGGGGTGCGACGCGTGCAGATACGCAGTATTTT
-,TRBD2,TRBV5-4,TRBJ2-1,CASSLSAGGTYNEQFF,TGTGCCAGCAGCTTGTCGGCGGGGGGGACCTACAATGAGCAGTTCTTC
-,-,TRBV18,TRBJ1-1,CASSPLGAGNTEAFF,TGTGCCAGCTCACCACTGGGGGCGGGGAACACTGAAGCTTTCTTT
-,-,TRBV7-4,TRBJ2-3,CASSSPGVVLASSTDTQYF,TGTGCCAGCAGCTCCCCGGGGGTGGTCTTAGCCTCTAGCACAGATACGCAGTATTTT
-,TRBD2,TRBV28,TRBJ2-3,CASTPPSGGLSGTQYF,TGTGCCAGCACTCCTCCTAGCGGGGGGCTGTCAGGTACGCAGTATTTT
-,-,TRBV4-3,TRBJ2-5,CASSQDRGETQYF,TGCGCCAGCAGCCAAGATCGGGGAGAGACCCAGTACTTC
-,TRBD2,TRBV7-2,TRBJ2-1,CASSLGTSGGNEQFF,TGTGCCAGCAGCTTAGGGACTAGCGGGGGGAATGAGCAGTTCTTC
-,TRBD1,TRBV24-1,TRBJ2-3,CATSDTGQGGFTDTQYF,TGTGCCACCAGTGACACGGGACAGGGTGGTTTTACAGATACGCAGTATTTT
-,-,TRBV28,TRBJ2-2,CASSGSRGYSGELFF,TGTGCCAGCAGCGGCTCCAGGGGCTACTCCGGGGAGCTGTTTTTT
-,-,TRBV5-1,TRBJ1-5,CASSLSPGPDQPQHF,TGCGCCAGCAGCTTATCACCAGGCCCCGATCAGCCCCAGCATTTT